This T cell receptor (beta chain) appears in the sequencing data of a study of T cells in localized non-small cell lung cancer. Sequenced by immunoSEQ multiplex PCR; TCRdb stores in-frame clones only, minus some. The sample carries 32,000 or so clones, roughly 90% recorded once. CDR3 length equals 15 residues. The germline CDR1 and CDR2 sequences are SEHNR and FQNEAQ (reference sequence). Trimming cost V 4 bases and J 3 bases; bases outside gene matches: 3. The clonotype originates from a man aged 40-75 years with stage I lung adenocarcinoma. The material was peripheral blood, obtained before any cancer treatment. This chain connects TRBV7-9 to TRBJ1-5, with TRBD1 matching over 10 bases. CDR3 coding DNA: TGTGCCAGCAGCTCGGGACAGGGGATCAATCAGCCCCAGCATTTT. This gives the protein CASSSGQGINQPQHF.